A single sample gave rise to the 27 T cell receptor beta chains below, sequenced in a study of T cell responses to AZD1222 COVID-19 vaccine. The repertoire was sequenced with immunoSEQ multiplex PCR; TCRdb's copy has only in-frame clones and lacks some. The sample holds 100,000 to 120,000 clones; around 89% are singletons and the top ten take about 1.6%. The sample in question was peripheral blood, obtained on day 0 of AZD1222 vaccination. These receptors were taken from an adult in good health.

The chain joins TRBV6-2 or TRBV6-3 to TRBJ1-5; D is unresolved. CDR1 MNHEY and CDR2 SVGEGT come from the germline V gene. Between the trimmed V and J ends, which lost 1 base and 0 bases, there was a span of 7 bases. This CDR3 is built from 15 residues. The CDR3 protein is CASSYFPISNQPQHF. CDR3 DNA sequence: TGTGCCAGCAGTTACTTCCCAATTAGCAATCAGCCCCAGCATTTT.

The V call is TRBV5-4, the J call TRBJ2-3; 7 positions agree with TRBD1. This CDR3 region has 15 residues. V dropped 4 bases and J dropped 4; count of bases not matched to a gene: 9. CDR1 is SGHNT, CDR2 YYREEE, per germline (reference sequence). CDR3: CASSLQGYGSDTQYF. Here the CDR3 DNA reads TGTGCCAGCAGCCTACAGGGGTATGGTTCAGATACGCAGTATTTT.

This chain links TRBV23-1 with TRBJ1-2; TRBD1 aligns across 7 bases. TRBV23-1 has ORF status, its function being uncertain. The CDR3 sequence is 14 residues long. With 6 bases clipped from V and 8 bases from J, the junction kept 12 bases outside the gene matches. Here the CDR3 DNA reads TGCGCCAGCAGATCGGGACAGAGGGGATGGGGCTACACCTTC. Its translation is CASRSGQRGWGYTF.

The chain recombines TRBV12-5 with TRBJ2-7; 10 bases are a match to TRBD1. V was pared by 4 bases and J by 7 bases, with 10 bases of the junction left unmatched. The CDR3 sequence is 15 residues long. CDR1 and CDR2 from the germline V gene are LGHNT and FRNRAP. The CDR3, as DNA: TGTGCTAGTGGTTACGTCCGGGACAGGGGATATGAGCAGTACTTC. Translating it yields CASGYVRDRGYEQYF.

V and J are TRBV3-1 (or the pseudogene TRBV3-2) and TRBJ2-7, with 7 bases fitting TRBD1. The germline V gene encodes CDR1 LGHDT and CDR2 YNNKEL (reference sequence). The V segment lost 3 bases and the J segment 6 bases; nucleotides outside the gene matches: 8. This CDR3 is built from 14 residues. The CDR3 DNA reads as TGTGCCAGCAGCCATGAAAACCAGGGGGTCGAGCAGTACTTC. Translation gives CASSHENQGVEQYF.

The rearrangement links TRBV3-1 (or the pseudogene TRBV3-2) to TRBJ1-1, with D possibly being TRBD1 (5 bases). Germline lookup yields CDR1 LGHDT and CDR2 YNNKEL (reference sequence). The CDR3 has 11 residues. The V end was cut by 3 bases, the J end by 11 bases, with 10 bases between. CDR3 in amino acids: CASSHTGPAFF. In DNA form, the CDR3 reads TGTGCCAGCAGCCACACAGGACCCGCTTTCTTT.

The V gene is TRBV5-1, the J gene TRBJ2-5; TRBD1 aligns across 8 bases. This CDR3 has 14 amino acids. J was trimmed by 5 bases and V by 2 bases; bases with no gene match: 5. Germline V gene sequence: CDR1 SGHRS, CDR2 YFSETQ. The CDR3 spells CASSFAGGDETQYF. In DNA form, the CDR3 reads TGCGCCAGCAGCTTTGCAGGGGGCGATGAGACCCAGTACTTC.

The chain combines TRBV6-4 with TRBJ1-2, with a tentative D call TRBD1 (6 bases). The ends were cut back, 6 bases at V and 6 bases at J, with 14 bases in the middle. Germline loops: CDR1 MRHNA, CDR2 SNTAGT. There are 13 residues in the CDR3. The CDR3 nucleotides read TGTGCCAGCAGCCAGATAGGGGGTAATGGCTACACCTTC. Translating it yields CASSQIGGNGYTF.

The chain carries TRBV6-5 and TRBJ1-2, with 8 positions matching TRBD1. The CDR3 loop spans 15 amino acids. The germline CDR1 and CDR2 sequences are MNHEY and SVGAGI. V lost 6 bases, J lost 5 bases, and 11 bases stayed unmatched. The CDR3 here is CASRPTGGVVYGYTF. The CDR3 nucleotides are TGTGCCAGCAGACCCACAGGGGGGGTGGTTTATGGCTACACCTTC.

The chain uses TRBV4-1 and TRBJ1-2; a weak D match, TRBD1 (6 bases). CDR1 and CDR2 (germline): MGHRA, YSYEKL. The V end was cut by 4 bases, the J end by 3 bases, with 15 bases between. The CDR3 spans 15 residues. Written as DNA, the CDR3 is TGCGCCAGCAGCCCCGGGACACCGGCCGACTATGGCTACACCTTC. Translated: CASSPGTPADYGYTF.

J is TRBJ1-3 and V is TRBV2; TRBD1 matches 9 bases. The ends lost 4 bases at V and 10 bases at J; junction bases unmatched: 2. Germline values: CDR1 SNHLY, CDR2 FYNNEI. The CDR3 is made up of 12 amino acids. In DNA form, the CDR3 reads TGTGCCAGCAGTGCGGGACAGGGAACCATATATTTT. As protein: CASSAGQGTIYF.

J is TRBJ2-2 and V is TRBV19, with D perhaps assigned TRBD1 or TRBD2 (6 bases each). V lost 5 bases and J lost 5, with 15 bases in between. Germline V gene data show CDR1 as LNHDA and CDR2 as SQIVND (reference sequence). The CDR3 is 15 residues long. Here the CDR3 reads CASSRGTNPTGELFF. The CDR3 DNA reads as TGTGCCAGTAGTCGGGGGACAAACCCAACCGGGGAGCTGTTTTTT. Filled out from reference TRBV19 and TRBJ2-2, the complete variable domain reads DGGITQSPKYLFRKEGQNVTLSCEQNLNHDAMYWYRQDPGQGLRLIYYSQIVNDFQKGDIAEGYSVSREKKESFPLTVTSAQKNPTAFYLCASSRGTNPTGELFFGEGSRLTVL.

The chain couples TRBV5-1 to TRBJ2-3, with D possibly being TRBD2 (6 bases). Germline V gene data show CDR1 as SGHRS and CDR2 as YFSETQ. The V and J ends lost 1 base and 2 bases respectively, with 17 bases between them. This CDR3 is 17 amino acids long. CDR3 region: CASSLFPSGEVTDTQYF. The DNA for the CDR3 is TGCGCCAGCAGCTTGTTTCCCTCGGGGGAGGTCACAGATACGCAGTATTTT.

This rearrangement joins TRBV19 to TRBJ2-7; 8 positions match TRBD2. Per germline, CDR1 LNHDA and CDR2 SQIVND (reference sequence). The CDR3 contains 14 residues. The V segment lost 4 bases and the J segment 2 bases; nucleotides outside the gene matches: 4. CDR3 coding DNA: TGTGCCAGTAGTACTCGGGAGGGCCCCTACGAGCAGTACTTC. It codes for CASSTREGPYEQYF.

This chain links TRBV5-1 with TRBJ2-3; 10 positions agree with TRBD2. CDR1 and CDR2 from the germline V gene are SGHRS and YFSETQ. This CDR3 has 16 amino acids. V was clipped by 0 bases and J by 1 base; unmatched bases: 2. The CDR3 DNA reads as TGCGCCAGCAGCTTGGTACTAGCGGGGCGCACAGATACGCAGTATTTT. It is translated as CASSLVLAGRTDTQYF.

CDR3 DNA sequence: TGTGCCAGCAGCTTGGCAAGTGGGAGGGGCACTGAAGCTTTCTTT. This sequence encodes CASSLASGRGTEAFF. The chain employs TRBV5-4 and TRBJ1-1; D possibly corresponds to TRBD1 (5 bases). CDR1 SGHNT and CDR2 YYREEE come from the germline V gene (reference sequence). The CDR3 has 15 amino acids. V dropped 0 bases and J dropped 4 bases, with 13 bases sitting between them.

J is TRBJ2-7 and V is TRBV27; 9 bases fit TRBD1. Per germline, CDR1 MNHEY and CDR2 SMNVEV (reference sequence). Trimming cost V 2 bases and J 3 bases; bases outside gene matches: 8. The CDR3 loop spans 16 amino acids. In DNA, the CDR3 is TGTGCCAGCAGTTTACGTCGGGACAGGGAGAACTACGAGCAGTACTTC. Protein sequence: CASSLRRDRENYEQYF.

V is TRBV30 and J is TRBJ2-7; D is undetermined. The CDR3 totals 13 residues. Trimming took off 0 bases at V and 0 bases at J, with 6 bases between the two ends. Germline-derived CDR1 and CDR2 are GTSNPN and SVGIG (reference sequence). The CDR3 DNA reads as TGTGCCTGGAGTGTGACTGGCTCCTACGAGCAGTACTTC. Translated, it gives CAWSVTGSYEQYF.

This chain joins TRBV11-2 and TRBJ2-5; D is tentatively TRBD1 or TRBD2 (5 bases each). CDR1 is SGHAT, CDR2 FQNNGV, per germline. This CDR3 contains 16 residues. Trimming left V 1 base short and J 5 bases short, with 17 bases between. The CDR3 here is CASSLGLGTPEETQYF. The CDR3 bases are TGTGCCAGCAGCTTAGGCCTCGGGACGCCTGAGGAGACCCAGTACTTC.

This chain links TRBV6-5 with TRBJ2-2, with unresolved D. Germline values: CDR1 MNHEY, CDR2 SVGAGI. The CDR3 loop spans 15 amino acids. Trimming cost V 0 bases and J 5 bases, with 10 bases left between them. The CDR3 here is CASSYSSKGTGELFF. CDR3 nucleotide sequence: TGTGCCAGCAGTTACTCGTCGAAAGGAACCGGGGAGCTGTTTTTT.

V is TRBV7-8 and J is TRBJ1-6; a possible D gene is TRBD1 (6 bases). The ends were cut back, 0 bases at V and 4 bases at J, with 10 bases in the middle. The CDR3 has 16 amino acids. Looked up from germline, CDR1 is SGHVS and CDR2 is FQNEAQ. The CDR3 region has the DNA TGTGCCAGCAGCTTAGCCGCACAGGGATATAATTCACCCCTCCACTTT. Protein product: CASSLAAQGYNSPLHF.

This clone was counted once. CDR3 sequence: CASSDSGGSSYNEQFF. As DNA, the CDR3 is TGTGCCAGCAGTGACTCAGGGGGGAGCTCCTACAATGAGCAGTTCTTC. This chain joins TRBV6-4 and TRBJ2-1, with D possibly called TRBD1 or TRBD2 (6 bases each). The CDR3 extends over 16 amino acids. Deletions cut 0 bases from V and 0 bases from J, with 9 bases between. Germline V CDR1 and CDR2: MRHNA, SNTAGT.

The chain joins TRBV11-2 to TRBJ2-2; perhaps TRBD1 as D (6 bases). The CDR3 is 13 amino acids. Trimming pared 4 bases from V and 6 bases from J, leaving 9 bases between. Germline CDR1 SGHAT, CDR2 FQNNGV. The CDR3 DNA is TGTGCCAGCAGCTCCAGGGGATCCGGGGAGCTGTTTTTT. This sequence encodes CASSSRGSGELFF.

The chain uses TRBV5-6 and TRBJ1-1; D unclear. Germline V gene sequence: CDR1 SGHDT, CDR2 YYEEEE. The CDR3 is 13 residues long. Trimming removed 6 bases from V and 6 bases from J, with 15 bases in between. CDR3 amino acids: CASTRKPDPEAFF. In nucleotides, the CDR3 is TGTGCCAGCACCAGGAAGCCGGACCCTGAAGCTTTCTTT. Full variable domain (rest looked up from reference TRBV5-6 and TRBJ1-1): DAGVTQSPTHLIKTRGQQVTLRCSPKSGHDTVSWYQQALGQGPQFIFQYYEEEERQRGNFPDRFSGHQFPNYSSELNVNALLLGDSALYLCASTRKPDPEAFFGQGTRLTVV.

This sequence joins TRBV9 and TRBJ1-1; D not certain. The CDR3 extends over 15 amino acids. Per the germline V gene, CDR1 is SGDLS and CDR2 is YYNGEE. With 0 bases removed from V and 5 bases from J, the gap between germline ends came to 14 bases. The CDR3 DNA sequence: TGTGCCAGCAGCGTAGGGCAGGCACCCGAGACTGAAGCTTTCTTT. This translates into CASSVGQAPETEAFF.

The V and J genes are TRBV6-5 and TRBJ2-1, with TRBD2 matching 9 bases. V lost 7 bases to trimming and J lost 8 bases; unmatched junction nucleotides: 9. CDR1 is MNHEY, CDR2 SVGAGI, per germline. The CDR3 contains 14 residues. CDR3 in DNA: TGTGCCAGCAAGGCTAGCGGGGCCGGTGATGAGCAGTTCTTC. Protein product: CASKASGAGDEQFF.

The CDR3 reads CASGTRGDTNYGYTF. CDR3 nucleotide sequence: TGCGCCAGCGGAACGAGGGGTGATACTAACTATGGCTACACCTTC. The chain has TRBV5-1 and TRBJ1-2; a possible D gene is TRBD1 (5 bases). CDR3 length equals 15 residues. V dropped 7 bases and J dropped 0 bases, with 16 bases sitting between them. CDR1 is SGHRS, CDR2 YFSETQ, per germline.